A selection of T cell receptor beta chains follows, all from one sample in a study of PD-1 blockade in classical Hodgkin lymphoma. Profiled with immunoSEQ multiplex PCR; TCRdb holds only in-frame clones, not every one. The sample records some 22,000 clones, roughly 75% being singletons. The sequencing here drew on peripheral blood mononuclear cells (PBMCs), taken before the second cycle of nivolumab. These receptors were collected from a human donor with classical Hodgkin lymphoma. The CDR3 runs from the conserved cysteine through the conserved F or W. The order of the fields is V gene, D gene, J gene, CDR3 protein. The D gene is left open where the match is weak.

>TRBV6-6|TRBD1|TRBJ1-1
CASSYETGATEAFF
>TRBV28|.|TRBJ1-2
CASSPRKTGLKPNYGYTF
>TRBV5-1|.|TRBJ2-7
CASSLLASYEQYF
>TRBV14|.|TRBJ1-1
CASSQALTGPFSEAFF
>TRBV5-1|.|TRBJ2-7
CASSSTAGSEQYF
>TRBV5-1|.|TRBJ1-6
CASSERGVGAPLHF
>TRBV18|TRBD2|TRBJ2-7
CASSPTRTSGNWYEQYF
>TRBV5-1|.|TRBJ2-2
CASSFSGANTGELFF
>TRBV19|TRBD2|TRBJ2-7
CASSTYASGGSYEQYF
>TRBV5-1|.|TRBJ2-2
CASSLGPTNTGELFF
>TRBV2|.|TRBJ1-5
CASSETYGDWEPQHF
>TRBV7-8|TRBD2|TRBJ2-3
CASSLARAGDYLPPTDTQYF
>TRBV11-3|.|TRBJ2-1
CASSLGGGPNEQFF
>TRBV7-6|.|TRBJ2-5
CASSGGVAQYF
>TRBV18|.|TRBJ2-2
CASSPPSSTGELFF
>TRBV19|TRBD1|TRBJ2-3
CASMEGGGQGSAYF
>TRBV21-1|.|TRBJ2-7
CASSRRHRDRGYEQYF
>TRBV7-2|.|TRBJ1-2
CASSSERSYGYTF
>TRBV29-1|.|TRBJ2-3
CSVEPLGTDTQYF
>TRBV7-9|.|TRBJ1-5
CASSLGGPTYEPQHF
>TRBV27|.|TRBJ2-3
CASSSGDTQYF
>TRBV5-4|.|TRBJ2-2
CASSLARQNTGELFF
>TRBV19|.|TRBJ2-1
CASSTQAGSYNEQFF
>TRBV29-1|TRBD2|TRBJ2-5
CSVVAGEETQYF
>TRBV13|.|TRBJ2-7
CASSLWKSDQFYEQYF
>TRBV6-1|TRBD2|TRBJ2-3
CASSVLAGADTQYF
>TRBV5-1|.|TRBJ1-1
CASSLTTGANTEAFF
>TRBV5-1|TRBD2|TRBJ2-3
CASSLLAGNTDTQYF
>TRBV4-2|.|TRBJ2-7
CASSQEIQVSVDSYEQYF
>TRBV5-4|TRBD2|TRBJ2-5
CASSLGPAGGETQYF
>TRBV6-5|TRBD1|TRBJ1-2
CASTQGGNLYGYTF
>TRBV28|.|TRBJ1-2
CASSLTIPFGGGAYGYTF
>TRBV9|TRBD2|TRBJ2-1
CASSADRTSGNNEQFF
>TRBV5-4|.|TRBJ2-7
CASSRDSTYEQYF
>TRBV19|.|TRBJ1-4
CASITSVGGEKLFF
>TRBV7-3|.|TRBJ2-1
CASSLDSYYNEQFF
>TRBV15|TRBD1|TRBJ1-2
CATSRVAGGGNYGYTF
>TRBV19|TRBD1|TRBJ2-1
CASSKRGGTGYNEQFF
>TRBV27|.|TRBJ2-7
CASRGPGAWQYF
>TRBV5-1|.|TRBJ2-6
CASSPGGSGANVLTF
>TRBV7-9|TRBD2|TRBJ2-3
CASRVVAGALSGTQYF
>TRBV10-3|TRBD1|TRBJ2-3
CAISDPGGFTDTQYF
>TRBV6-1|.|TRBJ2-7
CASQANHLTYEQYF
>TRBV19|TRBD1|TRBJ1-5
CASRNQGAYSNQPQHF
>TRBV19|.|TRBJ2-2
CASSIGSNTGELFF
>TRBV5-8|TRBD1|TRBJ1-1
CASSLGTGSTEAFF
>TRBV6-4|.|TRBJ2-3
CASSDSVETDTQYF
>TRBV5-1|TRBD2|TRBJ2-1
CASRLAGYNEQFF
>TRBV9|.|TRBJ2-7
CASSVVPDGEQYF
>TRBV18|TRBD2|TRBJ2-3
CASSPSGNGADTQYF
>TRBV5-1|.|TRBJ2-7
CASSVTGTDSYEQYF
>TRBV7-6|TRBD2|TRBJ2-1
CASSLGTGRAGEQFF
>TRBV30|TRBD2|TRBJ2-1
CAWSVRLGKLAGYNEQFF
>TRBV2|.|TRBJ2-1
CATFSSGVEQFF